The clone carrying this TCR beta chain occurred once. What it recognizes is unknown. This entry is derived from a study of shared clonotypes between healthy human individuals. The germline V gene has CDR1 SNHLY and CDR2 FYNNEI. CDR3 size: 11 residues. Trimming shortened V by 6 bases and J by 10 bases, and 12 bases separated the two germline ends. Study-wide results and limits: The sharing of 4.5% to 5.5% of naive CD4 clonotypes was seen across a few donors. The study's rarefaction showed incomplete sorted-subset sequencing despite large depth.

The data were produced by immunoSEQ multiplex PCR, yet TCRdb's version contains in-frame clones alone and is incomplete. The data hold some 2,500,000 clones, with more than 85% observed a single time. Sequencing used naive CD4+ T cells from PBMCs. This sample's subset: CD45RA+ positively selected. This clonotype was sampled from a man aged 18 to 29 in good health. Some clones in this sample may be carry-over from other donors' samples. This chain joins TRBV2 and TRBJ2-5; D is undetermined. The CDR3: CASRASADQYF. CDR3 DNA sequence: TGTGCCAGCAGGGCCTCGGCGGACCAGTACTTC.